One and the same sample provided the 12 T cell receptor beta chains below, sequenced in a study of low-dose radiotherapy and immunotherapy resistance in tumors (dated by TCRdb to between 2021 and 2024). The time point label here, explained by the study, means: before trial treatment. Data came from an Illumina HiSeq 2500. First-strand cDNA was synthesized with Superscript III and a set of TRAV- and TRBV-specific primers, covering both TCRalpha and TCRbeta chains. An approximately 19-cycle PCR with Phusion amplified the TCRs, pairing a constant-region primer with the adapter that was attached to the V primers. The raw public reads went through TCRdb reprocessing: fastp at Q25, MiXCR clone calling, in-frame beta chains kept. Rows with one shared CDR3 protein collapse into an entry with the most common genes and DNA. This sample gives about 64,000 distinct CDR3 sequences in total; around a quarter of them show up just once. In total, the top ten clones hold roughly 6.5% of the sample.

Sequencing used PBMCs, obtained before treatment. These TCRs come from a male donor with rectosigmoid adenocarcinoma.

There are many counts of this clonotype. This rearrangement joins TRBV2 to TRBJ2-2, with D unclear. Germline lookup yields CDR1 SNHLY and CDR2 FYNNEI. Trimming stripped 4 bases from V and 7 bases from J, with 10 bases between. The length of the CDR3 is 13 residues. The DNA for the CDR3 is TGTGCCAGCAGTGGAAGGGCGAACGGGGAGCTGTTTTTT. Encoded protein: CASSGRANGELFF.

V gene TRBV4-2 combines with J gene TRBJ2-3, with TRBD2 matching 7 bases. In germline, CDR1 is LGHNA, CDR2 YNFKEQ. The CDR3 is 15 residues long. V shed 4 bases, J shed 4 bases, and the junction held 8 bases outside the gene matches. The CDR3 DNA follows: TGTGCCAGCAGCCCCCCCCCGGGGGGAGCAGATACGCAGTATTTT. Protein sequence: CASSPPPGGADTQYF.

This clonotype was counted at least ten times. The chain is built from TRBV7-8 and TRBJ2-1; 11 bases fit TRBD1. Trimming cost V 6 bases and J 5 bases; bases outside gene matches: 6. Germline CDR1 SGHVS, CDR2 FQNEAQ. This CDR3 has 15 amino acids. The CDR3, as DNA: TGTGCCAGCAGTCGTGGACAGGGGGCAAACAATGAGCAGTTCTTC. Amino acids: CASSRGQGANNEQFF. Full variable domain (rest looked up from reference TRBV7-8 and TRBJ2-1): GAGVSQSPRYKVAKRGQDVALRCDPISGHVSLFWYQQALGQGPEFLTYFQNEAQLDKSGLPSDRFFAERPEGSVSTLKIQRTQQEDSAVYLCASSRGQGANNEQFFGPGTRLTVL.

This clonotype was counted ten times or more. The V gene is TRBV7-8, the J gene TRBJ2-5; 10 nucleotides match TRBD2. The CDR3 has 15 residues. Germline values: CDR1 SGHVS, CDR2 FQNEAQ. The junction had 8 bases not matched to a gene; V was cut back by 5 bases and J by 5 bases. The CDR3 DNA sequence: TGTGCCAGCAGCCCTACAGCGGGGGGGCTTGAGACCCAGTACTTC. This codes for CASSPTAGGLETQYF. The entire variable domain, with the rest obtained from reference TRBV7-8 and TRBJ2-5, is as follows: GAGVSQSPRYKVAKRGQDVALRCDPISGHVSLFWYQQALGQGPEFLTYFQNEAQLDKSGLPSDRFFAERPEGSVSTLKIQRTQQEDSAVYLCASSPTAGGLETQYFGPGTRLLVL.

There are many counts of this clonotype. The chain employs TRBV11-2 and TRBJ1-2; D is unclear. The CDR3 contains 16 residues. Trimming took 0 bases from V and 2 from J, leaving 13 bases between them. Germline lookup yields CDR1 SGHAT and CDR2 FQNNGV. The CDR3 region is CASSLDRGGPNYGYTF. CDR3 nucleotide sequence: TGTGCCAGCAGCTTAGATCGTGGAGGACCGAACTATGGCTACACCTTC.

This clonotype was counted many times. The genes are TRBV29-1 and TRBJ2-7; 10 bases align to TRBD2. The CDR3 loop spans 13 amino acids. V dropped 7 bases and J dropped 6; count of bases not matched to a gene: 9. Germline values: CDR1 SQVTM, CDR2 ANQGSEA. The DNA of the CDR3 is TGCAGCGCGGGCCGGCTAGCGGGAGCCGAGCAGTACTTC. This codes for CSAGRLAGAEQYF.

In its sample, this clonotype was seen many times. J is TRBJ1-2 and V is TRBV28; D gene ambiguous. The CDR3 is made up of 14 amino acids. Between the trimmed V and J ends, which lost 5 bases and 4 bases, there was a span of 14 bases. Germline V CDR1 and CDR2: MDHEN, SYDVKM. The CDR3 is CASSPPMDGYGYTF. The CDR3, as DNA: TGTGCCAGCAGTCCCCCAATGGATGGCTATGGCTACACCTTC.

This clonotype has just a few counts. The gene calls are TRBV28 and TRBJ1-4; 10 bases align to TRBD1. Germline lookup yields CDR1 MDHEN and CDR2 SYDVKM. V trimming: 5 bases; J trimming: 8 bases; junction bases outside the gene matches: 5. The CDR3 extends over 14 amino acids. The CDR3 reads CASSTTGGGEKLFF. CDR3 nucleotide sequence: TGTGCCAGCAGTACGACAGGGGGCGGCGAAAAACTGTTTTTT.

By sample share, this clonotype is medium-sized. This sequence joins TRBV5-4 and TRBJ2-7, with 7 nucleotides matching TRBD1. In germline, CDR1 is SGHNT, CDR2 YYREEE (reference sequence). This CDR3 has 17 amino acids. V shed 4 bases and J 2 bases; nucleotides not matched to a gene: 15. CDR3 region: CASSTSAGRGNPYEQYF. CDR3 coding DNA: TGTGCCAGCAGCACCTCAGCCGGCAGGGGGAATCCCTACGAGCAGTACTTC.

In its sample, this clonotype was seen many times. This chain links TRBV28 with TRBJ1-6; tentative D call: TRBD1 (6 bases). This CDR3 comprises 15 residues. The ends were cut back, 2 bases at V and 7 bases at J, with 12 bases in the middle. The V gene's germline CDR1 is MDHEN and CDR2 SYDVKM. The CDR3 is CASSLGGAQNSPLHF. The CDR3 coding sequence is TGTGCCAGCAGTTTAGGGGGGGCGCAGAATTCACCCCTCCACTTT. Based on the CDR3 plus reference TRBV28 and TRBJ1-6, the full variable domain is DVKVTQSSRYLVKRTGEKVFLECVQDMDHENMFWYRQDPGLGLRLIYFSYDVKMKEKGDIPEGYSVSREKKERFSLILESASTNQTSMYLCASSLGGAQNSPLHFGNGTRLTVT.

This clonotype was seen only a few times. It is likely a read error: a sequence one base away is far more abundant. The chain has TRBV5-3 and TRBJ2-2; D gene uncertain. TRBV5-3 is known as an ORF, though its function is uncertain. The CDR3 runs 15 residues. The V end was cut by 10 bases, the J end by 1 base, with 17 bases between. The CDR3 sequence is CAGSFYPGNTGELFF. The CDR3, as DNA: TGTGCCGGCAGCTTCTATCCAGGGAACACCGGGGAGCTGTTTTTT.

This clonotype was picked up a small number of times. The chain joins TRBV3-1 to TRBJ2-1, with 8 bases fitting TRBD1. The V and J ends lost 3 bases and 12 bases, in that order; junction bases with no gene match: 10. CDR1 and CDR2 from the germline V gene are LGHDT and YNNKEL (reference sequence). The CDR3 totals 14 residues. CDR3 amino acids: CASSQVRTGKRQFF. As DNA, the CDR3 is TGTGCCAGCAGCCAGGTTCGGACAGGGAAGAGGCAGTTCTTC.